This TCR beta chain was identified in a study of human T cells and chemical hapten exposure. With V trimmed by 7 bases and J by 2 bases, 3 bases remained unmatched. Per germline, CDR1 KGHDR and CDR2 SFDVKD. This CDR3 has 15 amino acids. The time point is: patch test 1, 2 weeks after DPC sensitization. Treatment given: therapeutic diphenylcyclopropenone sensitization with weekly scalp DPC. Unfractionated whole blood was the source from which total RNA was extracted. TCRdb independently ran MiXCR on the RACE reads; one entry per CDR3 protein. The sample consists of tens of thousands of distinct CDR3 sequences, approximately 9.8% of them appearing once. This clonotype has a handful of counts.

The sequence came from a woman aged 40 to 50 with alopecia areata. Some clones in this sample may be carry-over from other donors' samples. The chain joins TRBV24-1 to TRBJ1-4; 10 bases agree with TRBD1. The sequenced sample was whole blood, obtained in connection with sensitization to the hapten diphenylcyclopropenone (DPC). CDR3 DNA sequence: TGTGCCACCAGCGCGGGACAGGGGACTAATGAAAAACTGTTTTTT. It yields the protein CATSAGQGTNEKLFF.